The 18 T cell receptor beta chains below come from one sample, sequenced in a study of shared clonotypes between healthy human individuals. The naive CD8 subset, CD45RO-negative cells positively selected for CCR7, excluded terminally differentiated effector memory CD45RA+ cells. The table came from immunoSEQ multiplex PCR; TCRdb's copy has only in-frame clones and leaves some out. Of around 2,100,000 clones in the sample, approximately 94% are singletons; the top ten hold more than 0.9%. Sequenced: naive CD8+ T cells sorted from blood. Receptors were obtained from a man aged 18 to 29 in good health.

The rearrangement joins TRBV5-6 to TRBJ1-2; D unclear. Germline lookup yields CDR1 SGHDT and CDR2 YYEEEE. With 3 bases removed from V and 4 bases from J, the gap between germline ends came to 10 bases. This CDR3 spans 13 amino acids. CDR3 coding DNA: TGTGCCAGCAGCTGGGCGAGGATCTATGGCTACACCTTC. Translating gives CASSWARIYGYTF.

The rearrangement joins TRBV5-6 to TRBJ2-1, with D perhaps matching TRBD1 (5 bases). Trimming removed 3 bases from V and 7 bases from J, with 11 bases in between. This CDR3 region has 13 residues. The germline gives CDR1 SGHDT, CDR2 YYEEEE. CDR3 in amino acids: CASSYDSFNEQFF. For the CDR3, the DNA is TGTGCCAGCAGCTATGACAGTTTTAATGAGCAGTTCTTC.

The chain joins TRBV29-1 to TRBJ2-7; D is possibly TRBD1 (5 bases). The germline CDR1 and CDR2 sequences are SQVTM and ANQGSEA. The CDR3 is 12 amino acids. V was shortened by 0 bases and J by 2 bases, with 5 bases between the two germline ends. The CDR3 DNA follows: TGCAGCGTTGAAGAGGACACCTACGAGCAGTACTTC. It yields the protein CSVEEDTYEQYF.

Details on this clone: Other DNA sequences in this specimen translate into the identical CDR3. V and J are TRBV25-1 and TRBJ2-7; no clear D gene. The germline V gene has CDR1 MGHDK and CDR2 SYGVNS. The CDR3 has 11 amino acids. Trimming shortened V by 3 bases and J by 3 bases, and 3 bases separated the two germline ends. The CDR3: CASSDYYEQYF. CDR3 nucleotides: TGTGCCAGCAGTGATTACTACGAGCAGTACTTC.

The rearrangement uses TRBV6-6 and TRBJ2-5; weak D call: TRBD1 (5 bases). Trimming took off 1 base at V and 11 bases at J, with 8 bases between the two ends. This CDR3 is 11 amino acids long. Looked up from germline, CDR1 is MNHNY and CDR2 is SVGAGI (reference sequence). Here the CDR3 DNA reads TGTGCCAGCAGTTACTGGCAGGGACAGTACTTC. This codes for CASSYWQGQYF.

The chain uses TRBV5-1 and TRBJ1-3; TRBD1 might be the D (6 bases). The CDR3 sequence is 16 residues long. Germline-derived CDR1 and CDR2 are SGHRS and YFSETQ. Trimming removed 5 bases from V and 3 bases from J, with 18 bases in between. The CDR3 loop is CASSFQTGVDGNTIYF. CDR3 DNA sequence: TGCGCCAGCAGTTTTCAGACAGGTGTGGATGGAAACACCATATATTTT.

The DNA for the CDR3 is TGTGCCAGCAGTATGTACAGCACGTCTTATAGCAATCAGCCCCAGCATTTT. Translating it yields CASSMYSTSYSNQPQHF. This chain links TRBV27 with TRBJ1-5; D gene unclear. CDR3 length equals 17 residues. The V end was cut by 5 bases, the J end by 0 bases, with 17 bases between. Germline CDR1 MNHEY, CDR2 SMNVEV (reference sequence).

The genes are TRBV11-3 and TRBJ2-1, with 15 bases identical to TRBD2. After removal of 5 bases from V and 2 bases from J, the junction contained 4 bases not matched to a gene. CDR3 length: 17 residues. Germline values: CDR1 SGHNT, CDR2 YENEEA. CDR3 region: CASSTRTSGGAYNEQFF. In nucleotides, the CDR3 is TGTGCCAGCAGCACCCGGACTAGCGGGGGGGCCTACAATGAGCAGTTCTTC.

This chain joins TRBV5-4 and TRBJ2-2; D could derive from TRBD1 or TRBD2 (5 bases each). Per the germline V gene, CDR1 is SGHNT and CDR2 is YYREEE (reference sequence). V lost 4 bases to trimming and J lost 1 base, with 14 bases between them. The length of the CDR3 is 16 residues. The CDR3: CASSGPGRMNTGELFF. The CDR3 DNA is TGTGCCAGCAGCGGGCCGGGACGGATGAACACCGGGGAGCTGTTTTTT.

This chain connects TRBV5-4 to TRBJ1-2; 11 nucleotides line up with TRBD1. V lost 1 base to trimming and J lost 8 bases; unmatched junction nucleotides: 7. This CDR3 region has 15 residues. CDR1 is SGHNT and CDR2 is YYREEE in the germline V gene (reference sequence). This chain's CDR3 is CASSLFWTGGEGYTF. Written as DNA, the CDR3 is TGTGCCAGCAGCTTGTTTTGGACAGGGGGCGAGGGCTACACCTTC.

The rearrangement links TRBV15 to TRBJ2-5; 8 bases map to TRBD2. CDR3 length: 16 amino acids. Losses at the gene ends were 0 bases for V and 5 bases for J; bases not matched to a gene: 8. Per the germline V gene, CDR1 is LNHNV and CDR2 is YYDKDF (reference sequence). CDR3 region: CATSRDQSGSGETQYF. CDR3 nucleotide sequence: TGTGCCACCAGCAGAGATCAGAGCGGGAGTGGGGAGACCCAGTACTTC.

A single count supports this clone. This chain connects TRBV7-8 to TRBJ1-6; D is possibly TRBD1 (5 bases). Trimming removed 7 bases at V and 5 bases at J, with 15 bases between. Looked up from germline, CDR1 is SGHVS and CDR2 is FQNEAQ. CDR3 length: 15 amino acids. CDR3 protein: CASTPGAANNSPLHF. The CDR3 DNA reads TGTGCCAGCACCCCCGGGGCGGCTAATAATTCACCCCTCCACTTT.

The genes are TRBV2 and TRBJ2-7; 9 bases agree with TRBD1. The CDR3 length is 19 residues. J gave up 3 bases and V 7 bases, and 22 bases lay outside the gene matches. Germline V gives CDR1 SNHLY, CDR2 FYNNEI. The CDR3 spells CASTPPAPTGQGIDYEQYF. The CDR3 region has the DNA TGTGCCAGCACCCCCCCAGCCCCTACGGGACAGGGTATTGACTACGAGCAGTACTTC.

Comment on this clone: The same CDR3 can be traced to other DNA sequences in this sample. This chain joins TRBV30 and TRBJ1-5, with D tentatively TRBD1 (5 bases). V lost 1 base and J lost 2, with 6 bases in between. The germline gives CDR1 GTSNPN, CDR2 SVGIG (reference sequence). This CDR3 has 13 amino acids. CDR3 sequence: CAWSEQGNQPQHF. CDR3 DNA sequence: TGTGCCTGGAGTGAACAGGGCAATCAGCCCCAGCATTTT.

The chain has TRBV7-9 and TRBJ2-7, with 7 nucleotides matching TRBD1. CDR1 SEHNR and CDR2 FQNEAQ come from the germline V gene (reference sequence). V was clipped by 5 bases and J by 1 base; unmatched bases: 14. The CDR3 runs to 17 residues. The CDR3 region has the DNA TGTGCCAGCAGCCCCCCCCACGGACAGGTATCATCCTACGAGCAGTACTTC. This gives the protein CASSPPHGQVSSYEQYF.

As DNA, the CDR3 is TGTGCCACCAGCGGGAGGGGCGGGACCTACAATGAGCAGTTCTTC. Translated: CATSGRGGTYNEQFF. The chain joins TRBV15 to TRBJ2-1, with TRBD2 matching over 7 bases. Germline assignment: CDR1 LNHNV and CDR2 YYDKDF (reference sequence). This CDR3 is 15 amino acids long. The V and J ends lost 5 bases and 2 bases, in that order; junction bases with no gene match: 6.

The chain carries TRBV7-9 and TRBJ2-3, with unresolved D. The CDR3 is 13 residues long. Trimming took 4 bases from V and 6 from J, leaving 11 bases between them. Germline V gene lookup returns CDR1 SEHNR and CDR2 FQNEAQ (reference sequence). The CDR3 DNA follows: TGTGCCAGCAGCTCTAACGTAGGCGATACGCAGTATTTT. Translating it yields CASSSNVGDTQYF. Based on the CDR3 plus reference TRBV7-9 and TRBJ2-3, the full variable domain is DTGVSQNPRHKITKRGQNVTFRCDPISEHNRLYWYRQTLGQGPEFLTYFQNEAQLEKSRLLSDRFSAERPKGSFSTLEIQRTEQGDSAMYLCASSSNVGDTQYFGPGTRLTVL.

V usage is TRBV9 and J usage is TRBJ2-2; 8 nucleotides align to TRBD1. This CDR3 contains 14 residues. The trim removed 3 bases at V and 7 bases at J, leaving 5 bases unmatched. Germline V lookup: CDR1 SGDLS, CDR2 YYNGEE. The CDR3: CASSDQGAGGELFF. The CDR3 bases are TGTGCCAGCAGCGACCAGGGGGCCGGCGGGGAGCTGTTTTTT.